This T cell receptor beta chain was documented in a study of T-cell memory formation after mild COVID-19. This clonotype was seen repeatedly, ten times or more. The CDR3 has 15 amino acids. CDR1 and CDR2 from the germline V gene are LNHDA and SQIVND (reference sequence). V gave up 7 bases and J gave up 3 bases; unmatched junction bases: 7. TCRdb passed the 5' RACE reads through MiXCR, listing each CDR3 protein once. The table records roughly 14,000 distinct CDR3 sequences, approximately 23% of them present only once. Sequences were obtained from PBMCs or a T cell subset sorted from them (not recorded which). This sequence joins TRBV19 and TRBJ2-1, with 9 positions matching TRBD2. The receptor was isolated from a man aged 18 to 30 who had mild COVID-19 (a few samples of this study predate the infection). Cell type and time point are not known. The chain's CDR3 is CASIGGGAGYNEQFF. The CDR3 coding sequence is TGTGCCAGTATAGGCGGGGGGGCCGGCTACAATGAGCAGTTCTTC.